This TCR beta chain was captured in a study of T cell responses to AZD1222 COVID-19 vaccine (dated by TCRdb to the early 2020s). General notes on the study: AZD1222 recipients whose second dose came at about 4 weeks and those whose second dose came at about 12 weeks were combined into one group, since spike-specific TCR depth and breadth did not differ between the two schedules. Trial participants were enrolled into age subgroups of 18-55, 56-69 and 70-plus years, which contained around 140, 26 and 57 TCR-sequenced participants, respectively. TCR sequencing was performed for about 250 trial participants, of whom 200 to 220 were given two doses of AZD1222 and around 25 were given two doses of MenACWY control vaccine. What the authors observed across the whole study: Participants were mostly white British, with more females than males. The authors suggested clonal diversity may have been underestimated. Conclusions about previously exposed vaccinees are limited, since just five to seven AZD1222 recipients were seropositive for SARS-CoV-2 at baseline. After two AZD1222 doses, spike-specific TCR breadth and depth were significantly higher than at day 0 and than in MenACWY recipients. The vaccine-associated CD4 TCRs covered the entire spike protein, and the dominant responses fell in regions 160-218 and 743-854. No day 14 peak-response samples were available, so repertoires were characterized only after the peak T cell response. Nearly half of unique spike-specific TCRs reportedly recognized epitopes outside regions mutated in the B.1.351 and B.1.1.7 variants. In the small 56-69-year group, the increase in depth fell short of significance, most likely because of low power.

The CDR3 regions of human TCRbeta chains were subjected to immunosequencing. The original pipeline was this. TCRs in the repertoires were compared against a reference library of SARS-CoV-2-specific TCRs that had been generated with the MIRA antigen-specificity platform. Breadth was defined as the fraction of unique TCRs that were SARS-CoV-2-associated. Depth was defined as the fraction of total T cells that were SARS-CoV-2-associated. Using the MIRA data, each spike-specific TCR was assigned both to the spike region to which the TCR was reactive and to a CD4 or CD8 class. Log10-transformed breadth and depth values were compared by one-way ANOVA with Sidak's multiple comparisons tests. Drawn from immuneACCESS, this table holds only the in-frame rearrangements with V and J called that TCRdb kept. Clones are partly lost; checked studies trace under half to an unresolved V gene and leave the rest unexplained. V, J and clone size derive from that table, while D and trimming were established from the DNA sequence. In this sample the table shows some 130,000 clones, about 85% of which occur a single time. In total, the top ten clones hold 1.4% to 1.5% of the sample.

The intended sense of this specimen's time point label: baseline before first vaccination. The vaccinee samples were drawn from two UK trials, COV001 and COV002, one of which was a single-blind randomized controlled phase 2/3 trial testing AZD1222 (ChAdOx1 nCoV-19) in healthy adults. Trial participant PBMC samples were collected at day 0 and day 28 after the second dose for TCRbeta chain sequencing. Comment on this clone: Its antigen specificity is not known. Base qualities were left out, and no much larger clone turns up one base away.

From cysteine to phenylalanine, the CDR3 is 14 amino acids long. The DNA shown is the 42-base CDR3, in frame from base 1. V loses 2 bases of germline sequence and J loses 3 bases, and the interval between the two ends is 10 bases. CDR1 and CDR2 were assigned from the germline V gene as SGHRS and YFSETQ. The source is an adult in good health. Recombination connected TRBV5-1 to TRBJ2-3; a weak D assignment points to TRBD1 (6 bases agree). The sample here was peripheral blood, taken on day 0 of AZD1222 vaccination. The CDR3 has the sequence CASSLNRDTDTQYF. The DNA reads as follows: TGCGCCAGCAGCTTAAACAGGGATACAGATACGCAGTATTTT.